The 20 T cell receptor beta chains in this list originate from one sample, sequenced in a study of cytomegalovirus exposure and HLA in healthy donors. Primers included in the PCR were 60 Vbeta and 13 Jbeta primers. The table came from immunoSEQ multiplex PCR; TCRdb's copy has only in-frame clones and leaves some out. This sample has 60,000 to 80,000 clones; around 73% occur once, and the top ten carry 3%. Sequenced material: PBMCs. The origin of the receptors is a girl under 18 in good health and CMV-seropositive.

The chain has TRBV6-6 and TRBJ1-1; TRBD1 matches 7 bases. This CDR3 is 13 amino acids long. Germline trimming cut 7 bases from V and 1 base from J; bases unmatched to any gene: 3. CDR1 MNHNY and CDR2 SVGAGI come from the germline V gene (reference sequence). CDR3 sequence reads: CASKSGGNTEAFF. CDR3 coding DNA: TGTGCCAGCAAGTCAGGGGGGAACACTGAAGCTTTCTTT.

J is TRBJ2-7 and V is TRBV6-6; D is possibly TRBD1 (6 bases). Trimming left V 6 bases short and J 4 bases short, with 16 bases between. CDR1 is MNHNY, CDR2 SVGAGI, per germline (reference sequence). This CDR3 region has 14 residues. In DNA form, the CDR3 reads TGTGCCAGCAGCCCGACCGGACAGTTTTACGAGCAGTACTTC. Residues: CASSPTGQFYEQYF.

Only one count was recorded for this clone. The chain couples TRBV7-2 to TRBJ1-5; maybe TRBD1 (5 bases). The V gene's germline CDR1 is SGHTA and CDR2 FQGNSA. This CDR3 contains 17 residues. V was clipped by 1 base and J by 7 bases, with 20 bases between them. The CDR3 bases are TGTGCCAGCAGCTTAGGGGGCGCCGCCCAGAAGTACCAGCCCCAGCATTTT. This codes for CASSLGGAAQKYQPQHF.

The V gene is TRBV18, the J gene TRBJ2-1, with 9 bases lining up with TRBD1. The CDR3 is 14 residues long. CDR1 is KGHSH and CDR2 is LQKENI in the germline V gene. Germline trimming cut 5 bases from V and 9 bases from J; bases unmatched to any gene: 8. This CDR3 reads CASSGRQGVSEQFF. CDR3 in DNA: TGTGCCAGCTCAGGCAGACAGGGGGTCAGTGAGCAGTTCTTC.

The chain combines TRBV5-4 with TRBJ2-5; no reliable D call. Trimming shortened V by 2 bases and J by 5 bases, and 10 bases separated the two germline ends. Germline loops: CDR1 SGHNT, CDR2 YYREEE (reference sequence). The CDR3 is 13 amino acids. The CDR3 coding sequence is TGTGCCAGCAGCTTTTCGGGTGGGGAGACCCAGTACTTC. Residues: CASSFSGGETQYF.

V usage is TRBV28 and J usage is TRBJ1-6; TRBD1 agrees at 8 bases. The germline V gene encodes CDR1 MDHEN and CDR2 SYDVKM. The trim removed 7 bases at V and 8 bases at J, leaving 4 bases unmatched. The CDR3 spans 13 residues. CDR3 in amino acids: CASKLQGDSPLHF. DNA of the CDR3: TGTGCCAGCAAACTACAGGGGGATTCACCCCTCCACTTT.

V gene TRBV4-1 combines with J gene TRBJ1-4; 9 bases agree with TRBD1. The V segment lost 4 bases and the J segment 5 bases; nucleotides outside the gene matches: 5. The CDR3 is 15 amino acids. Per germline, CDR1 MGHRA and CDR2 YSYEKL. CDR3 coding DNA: TGCGCCAGCAGCCGAGGACAGGGGCTGAATGAAAAACTGTTTTTT. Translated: CASSRGQGLNEKLFF.

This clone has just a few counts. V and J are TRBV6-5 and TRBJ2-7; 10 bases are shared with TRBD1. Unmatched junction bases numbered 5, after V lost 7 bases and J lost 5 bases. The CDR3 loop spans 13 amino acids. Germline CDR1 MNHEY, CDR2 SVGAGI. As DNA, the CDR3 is TGTGCCAGCACCCGGGGACAGGGGAACGAGCAGTACTTC. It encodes CASTRGQGNEQYF.

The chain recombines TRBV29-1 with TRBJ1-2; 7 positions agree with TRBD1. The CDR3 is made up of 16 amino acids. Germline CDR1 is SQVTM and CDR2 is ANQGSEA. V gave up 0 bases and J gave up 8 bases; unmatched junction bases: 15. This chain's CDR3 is CSVEDSPSHRGSGYTF. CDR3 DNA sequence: TGCAGCGTTGAAGATTCCCCGAGCCACAGGGGATCGGGCTACACCTTC. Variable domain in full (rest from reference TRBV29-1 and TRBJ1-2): SAVISQKPSRDICQRGTSLTIQCQVDSQVTMMFWYRQQPGQSLTLIATANQGSEATYESGFVIDKFPISRPNLTFSTLTVSNMSPEDSSIYLCSVEDSPSHRGSGYTFGSGTRLTVV.

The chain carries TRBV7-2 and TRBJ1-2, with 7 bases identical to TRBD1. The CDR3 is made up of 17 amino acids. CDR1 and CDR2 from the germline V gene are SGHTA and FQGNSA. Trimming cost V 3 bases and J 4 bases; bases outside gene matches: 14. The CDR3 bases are TGTGCCAGCAGCTTCGAAGGGGGCTCTGTCCCCTTCTATGGCTACACCTTC. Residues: CASSFEGGSVPFYGYTF.

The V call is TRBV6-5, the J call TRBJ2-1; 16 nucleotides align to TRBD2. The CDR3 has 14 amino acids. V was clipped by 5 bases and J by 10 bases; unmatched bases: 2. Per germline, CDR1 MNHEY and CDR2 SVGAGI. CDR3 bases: TGTGCCAGCAGTCCGGGACTAGCGGGGGGGGAGCAGTTCTTC. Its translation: CASSPGLAGGEQFF.

The DNA of the CDR3 is TGCGCCAGCAGCCAAGACGGTGGAGGTGGTTACGAGCAGTACTTC. Encoded protein: CASSQDGGGGYEQYF. The J gene is TRBJ2-7, the V gene TRBV4-3; D possibly corresponds to TRBD2 (5 bases). Germline V CDR1 and CDR2: LGHNA, YSLEER. With 0 bases removed from V and 4 bases from J, the gap between germline ends came to 13 bases. The CDR3 is made up of 15 amino acids.

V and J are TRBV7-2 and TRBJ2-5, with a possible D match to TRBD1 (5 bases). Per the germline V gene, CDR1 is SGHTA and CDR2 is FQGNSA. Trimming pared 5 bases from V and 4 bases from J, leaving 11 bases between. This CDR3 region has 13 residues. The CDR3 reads CASSPQGGETQYF. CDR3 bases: TGTGCCAGCAGCCCGCAGGGTGGAGAGACCCAGTACTTC.

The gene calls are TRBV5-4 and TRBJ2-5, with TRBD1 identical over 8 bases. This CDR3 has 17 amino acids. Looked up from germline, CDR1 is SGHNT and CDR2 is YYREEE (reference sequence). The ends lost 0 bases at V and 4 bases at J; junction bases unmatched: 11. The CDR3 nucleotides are TGTGCCAGCAGCTTGGATAGTCTGGCAGGGACAGGAGAGACCCAGTACTTC. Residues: CASSLDSLAGTGETQYF.

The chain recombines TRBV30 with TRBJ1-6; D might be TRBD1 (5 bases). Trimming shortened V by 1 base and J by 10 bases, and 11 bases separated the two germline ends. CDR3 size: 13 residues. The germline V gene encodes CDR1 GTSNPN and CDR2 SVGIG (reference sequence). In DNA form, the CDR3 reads TGTGCCTGGAGTGGTCAGGGAGGGTCACCCCTCCACTTT. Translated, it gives CAWSGQGGSPLHF.

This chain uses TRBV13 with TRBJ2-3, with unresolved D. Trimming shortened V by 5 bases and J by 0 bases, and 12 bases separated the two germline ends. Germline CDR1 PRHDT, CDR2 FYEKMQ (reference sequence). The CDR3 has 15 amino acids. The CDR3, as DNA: TGTGCCAGCAGCCCGTCTGTTCTGAGCACAGATACGCAGTATTTT. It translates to CASSPSVLSTDTQYF.

CDR3 in amino acids: CASSLPGGDTGELFF. CDR3 bases: TGCGCCAGCAGCTTGCCCGGAGGGGACACCGGGGAGCTGTTTTTT. This chain connects TRBV5-1 to TRBJ2-2; possibly TRBD2 for D (6 bases). From germline, CDR1 is SGHRS and CDR2 YFSETQ. V was pared by 1 base and J by 3 bases, with 10 bases between. This CDR3 has 15 amino acids.

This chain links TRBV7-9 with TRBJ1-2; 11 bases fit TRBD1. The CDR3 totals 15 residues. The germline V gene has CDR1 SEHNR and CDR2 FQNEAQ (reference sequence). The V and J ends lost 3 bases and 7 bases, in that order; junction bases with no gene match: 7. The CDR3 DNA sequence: TGTGCCAGCAGCTTGAACGGACAGGGGGCTGGTGGCTACACCTTC. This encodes CASSLNGQGAGGYTF. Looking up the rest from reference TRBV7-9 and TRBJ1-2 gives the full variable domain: DTGVSQNPRHKITKRGQNVTFRCDPISEHNRLYWYRQTLGQGPEFLTYFQNEAQLEKSRLLSDRFSAERPKGSFSTLEIQRTEQGDSAMYLCASSLNGQGAGGYTFGSGTRLTVV.

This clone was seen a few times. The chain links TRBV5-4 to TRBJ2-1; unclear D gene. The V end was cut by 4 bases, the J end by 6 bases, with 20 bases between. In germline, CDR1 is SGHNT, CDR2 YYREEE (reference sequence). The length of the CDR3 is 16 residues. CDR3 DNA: TGTGCCAGCAGCGTAAAACAGCTGAATTCCCGCAATGAGCAGTTCTTC. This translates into CASSVKQLNSRNEQFF.

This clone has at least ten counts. The CDR3 DNA reads as TGTGCCAGCAGTGGCCCTCTAGGAAAAACCTACGAGCAGTACTTC. It is translated as CASSGPLGKTYEQYF. The chain recombines TRBV25-1 with TRBJ2-7, with no clear D. CDR1 is MGHDK and CDR2 is SYGVNS in the germline V gene. The length of the CDR3 is 15 residues. Deletions cut 4 bases from V and 2 bases from J, with 15 bases between.